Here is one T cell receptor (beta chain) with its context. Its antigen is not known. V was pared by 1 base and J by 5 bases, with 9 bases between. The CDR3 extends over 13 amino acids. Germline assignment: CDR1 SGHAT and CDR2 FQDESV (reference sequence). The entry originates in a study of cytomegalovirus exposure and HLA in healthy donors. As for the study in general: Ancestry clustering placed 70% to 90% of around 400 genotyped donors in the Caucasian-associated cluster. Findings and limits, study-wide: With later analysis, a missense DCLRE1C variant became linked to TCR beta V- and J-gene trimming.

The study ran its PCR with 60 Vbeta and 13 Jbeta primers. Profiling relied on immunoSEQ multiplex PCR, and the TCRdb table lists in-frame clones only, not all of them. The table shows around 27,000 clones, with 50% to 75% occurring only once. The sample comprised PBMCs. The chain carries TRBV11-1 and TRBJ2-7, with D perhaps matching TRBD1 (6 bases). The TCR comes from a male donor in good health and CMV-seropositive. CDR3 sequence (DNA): TGTGCCAGCAGCTTAGGGACAGACCACGAGCAGTACTTC. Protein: CASSLGTDHEQYF.